This passage covers 32 T cell receptor beta chains from one sample sequenced in a study of blood T cells in healthy people across ages. The authors ran a second PCR of about 6 to 11 cycles using a sample-barcoded 5' primer and a J-beta primer mix. TCRdb re-called the 5' RACE reads with MiXCR, one entry per CDR3 protein. The repertoire holds 1.5 million to 2 million distinct CDR3 sequences, 28% seen once, with 7.7% in the top ten. Specimen: blood. The receptors stem from a woman aged 25-40 years in good health.

The chain uses TRBV10-3 and TRBJ2-7; 11 bases are a match to TRBD2. The germline V gene encodes CDR1 ENHRY and CDR2 SYGVKD. The CDR3 totals 14 residues. V was clipped by 6 bases and J by 6 bases; unmatched bases: 7. This CDR3 is CAIRAGTSGLEQYF. For the CDR3, the DNA is TGTGCCATCAGAGCCGGGACTAGCGGCCTCGAGCAGTACTTC.

Comment on this clonotype: The junction departs from germline at one end; a sequencing error may be responsible. The chain carries TRBV27 and TRBJ2-2; D is perhaps TRBD2 (5 bases). The length of the CDR3 is 16 residues. Per germline, CDR1 MNHEY and CDR2 SMNVEV (reference sequence). Written as DNA, the CDR3 is TGTGCCGGCAGTTTAGGAACGCGGTTGGGAGAGGAGGAGCGGTTTTTT. Its translation is CAGSLGTRLGEEERFF.

A note on this clonotype: Since a much larger clone is just one base distant, this may be a read error. Lacking the conserved final phenylalanine or tryptophan, this CDR3 likely reflects a read error. The gene calls are TRBV10-2 and TRBJ2-3; a weak D match, TRBD2 (5 bases). The V end was cut by 3 bases, the J end by 0 bases, with 16 bases between. From germline, CDR1 is WSHSY and CDR2 SAAADI. The CDR3 is 17 amino acids. The CDR3 DNA is TGCGCCAGCAGTGAAGGATTTTTCGGCGGGAGCACAGATACGCAGTATGTT. This codes for CASSEGFFGGSTDTQYV.

The sample holds a few counts of this clonotype. The chain has TRBV29-1 and TRBJ2-7; no clear D gene. V lost 3 bases and J 6 bases, leaving 18 bases between the germline ends. The germline V gene encodes CDR1 SQVTM and CDR2 ANQGSEA. CDR3 length equals 14 residues. DNA of the CDR3: TGCAGCGTTGATTCCACCTCATCCGGTGTCGAGCAGTACTTC. It encodes CSVDSTSSGVEQYF.

There are a few counts of this clonotype. The chain carries TRBV7-2 and TRBJ2-1; D is possibly TRBD1 (6 bases). The V end lost 4 bases, the J end lost 8 bases, and 12 bases lay between the germline ends. CDR1 and CDR2 (germline): SGHTA, FQGNSA. This CDR3 is built from 13 residues. The CDR3 DNA reads as TGTGCCAGCAGCTCCCCCTCAGGGGATGAGCAGTTCTTC. Translated: CASSSPSGDEQFF.

The chain recombines TRBV20-1 with TRBJ2-3; 11 bases match TRBD2. CDR3 size: 16 residues. Germline V gene sequence: CDR1 DFQATT, CDR2 SNEGSKA (reference sequence). Losses at the gene ends were 5 bases for V and 5 bases for J; bases not matched to a gene: 12. CDR3 in amino acids: CSAAKPLAGVGDTQYF. Here the CDR3 DNA reads TGCAGTGCTGCAAAACCACTAGCGGGAGTTGGAGATACGCAGTATTTT.

In its sample, this clonotype was seen a few times. The CDR3 reads CSAGGTANSPLHF. The CDR3 DNA reads as TGCAGTGCCGGTGGGACAGCTAATTCACCCCTCCACTTT. The chain combines TRBV20-1 with TRBJ1-6; 7 bases fit TRBD1. The ends lost 6 bases at V and 6 bases at J; junction bases unmatched: 5. CDR3 length: 13 amino acids. CDR1 and CDR2 from the germline V gene are DFQATT and SNEGSKA (reference sequence).

In the case of this clonotype: One end of the junction varies from germline; a read error may be responsible. The chain uses TRBV6-5 and TRBJ2-3; weak D call: TRBD1 (6 bases). The CDR3 runs 14 residues. CDR1 MNHEY and CDR2 SVGAGI come from the germline V gene. CDR3 nucleotide sequence: TGTACCAGCAGTTACTACCAGGGGACAGATACGCAGTATTTT. Translating it yields CTSSYYQGTDTQYF.

This clonotype was detected many times. The rearrangement links TRBV7-3 to TRBJ2-1; no clear D gene. This CDR3 spans 15 amino acids. Germline CDR1 SGHTA, CDR2 FQGTGA. The ends were cut back, 1 base at V and 4 bases at J, with 11 bases in the middle. CDR3 DNA: TGTGCCAGCAGCTTAAGGGTCGGGTCGTACAATGAGCAGTTCTTC. Its protein product is CASSLRVGSYNEQFF.

This clonotype was seen repeatedly, ten times or more. The chain has TRBV11-3 and TRBJ2-1; TRBD2 is a possible D gene (6 bases). Germline loops: CDR1 SGHNT, CDR2 YENEEA. The CDR3 extends over 16 amino acids. V shed 5 bases and J shed 5 bases, with 19 bases lying between them. CDR3 nucleotide sequence: TGTGCCAGCAGCCCTAACCGACCGGGACTTCACAATGAGCAGTTCTTC. Protein sequence: CASSPNRPGLHNEQFF.

The genes are TRBV28 and TRBJ1-2; D is perhaps TRBD1 (5 bases). The CDR3 loop spans 12 amino acids. V was cut by 11 bases and J by 6 bases, with 16 bases left in between. Per germline, CDR1 MDHEN and CDR2 SYDVKM. CDR3 region: CAVQAQLDGYTF. CDR3 sequence (DNA): TGTGCCGTACAGGCACAGCTTGATGGCTACACCTTC.

This clonotype was seen at least ten times. The J gene is TRBJ2-7, the V gene TRBV7-2, with 9 positions matching TRBD1. Germline CDR1 and CDR2: SGHTA and FQGNSA. V lost 6 bases and J lost 4; bases outside the gene matches: 10. This CDR3 has 15 residues. The CDR3: CASREDPGQGYEQYF. CDR3 in DNA: TGTGCCAGCAGAGAGGACCCGGGACAGGGATACGAGCAGTACTTC.

A word on this clonotype: A much bigger clone sits one base away, suggesting this may be a read error. CDR3: CAGSQKSLDSGWDTQYF. The CDR3 nucleotides are TGCGCCGGCAGCCAAAAATCGTTGGACAGCGGTTGGGATACGCAGTATTTT. The V and J genes are TRBV4-3 and TRBJ2-3; the D gene is possibly TRBD1 (6 bases). Germline assignment: CDR1 LGHNA and CDR2 YSLEER. CDR3 length equals 17 residues.

This chain joins TRBV12-5 and TRBJ2-7; D unresolved. This CDR3 has 14 amino acids. V dropped 3 bases and J dropped 7 bases, with 16 bases sitting between them. CDR1 is LGHNT and CDR2 is FRNRAP in the germline V gene. Written as DNA, the CDR3 is TGTGCTAGTGGTTTTGACGGAGACTTGGGTGAGCAGTACTTC. Protein: CASGFDGDLGEQYF.

The chain is built from TRBV6-2 or TRBV6-3 and TRBJ2-1; TRBD2 matches at 8 bases. Germline lookup yields CDR1 MNHEY and CDR2 SVGEGT. This CDR3 comprises 15 residues. V shed 6 bases, J shed 3 bases, and the junction held 7 bases outside the gene matches. The CDR3 sequence: CASSPGRAGYNEQFF. CDR3 DNA: TGTGCCAGCAGCCCCGGGAGGGCCGGCTACAATGAGCAGTTCTTC.

This chain links TRBV7-3 with TRBJ2-3; 7 bases fit TRBD2. Trimming at V came to 5 bases and at J to 6 bases, leaving 8 bases not matched to a gene. Germline V gene data show CDR1 as SGHTA and CDR2 as FQGTGA. The CDR3 spans 14 residues. The CDR3 region is CASSESSGGDTQYF. The CDR3 DNA reads as TGTGCCAGCAGCGAATCTAGCGGCGGGGATACGCAGTATTTT.

The chain couples TRBV18 to TRBJ1-5; D is perhaps TRBD1 (6 bases). V gave up 2 bases and J gave up 3 bases, with 20 bases separating them. The CDR3 sequence is 18 residues long. Germline values: CDR1 KGHSH, CDR2 LQKENI. The CDR3 region is CASSPRGGAAFSNQPQHF. CDR3 bases: TGTGCCAGCTCACCAAGGGGGGGGGCAGCGTTCTCCAATCAGCCCCAGCATTTT.

This clonotype was recorded a few times. The chain couples TRBV12-3 or TRBV12-4 to TRBJ1-1; 7 bases fit TRBD1. CDR3 length: 11 amino acids. The junction had 5 bases not matched to a gene; V was cut back by 8 bases and J by 8 bases. The CDR3 sequence is CASGQQGEAFF. For the CDR3, the DNA is TGTGCCAGCGGTCAACAGGGGGAAGCTTTCTTT.

The chain is built from TRBV12-3 or TRBV12-4 and TRBJ2-3, with D uncertain. This CDR3 region has 9 residues. V lost 10 bases and J lost 5, with 4 bases in between. The CDR3 DNA reads as TGTGCCAAGGGAGATACGCAGTATTTT. The encoded protein is CAKGDTQYF.

This clonotype has just a few counts. The V gene is TRBV5-1, the J gene TRBJ2-5; tentatively, D is TRBD1 (5 bases). The CDR3 sequence is 15 residues long. V lost 1 base, J lost 4 bases, and 14 bases lay in between. Germline-derived CDR1 and CDR2 are SGHRS and YFSETQ. CDR3 sequence: CASSLSGRASETQYF. The CDR3 DNA follows: TGCGCCAGCAGCTTGTCAGGCAGGGCTTCAGAGACCCAGTACTTC.

This chain connects TRBV10-3 to TRBJ1-1; weak D call: TRBD1 (6 bases). This CDR3 comprises 14 residues. Germline V gives CDR1 ENHRY, CDR2 SYGVKD. Trimming took 6 bases from V and 0 from J, leaving 11 bases between them. The CDR3 DNA follows: TGTGCCATCAGCGCAGGGGACTTGAACACTGAAGCTTTCTTT. This gives the protein CAISAGDLNTEAFF.

This chain connects TRBV7-2 to TRBJ2-3, with 9 bases fitting TRBD2. Germline-derived CDR1 and CDR2 are SGHTA and FQGNSA. CDR3 size: 16 residues. The V segment lost 3 bases and the J segment 6 bases; nucleotides outside the gene matches: 10. The CDR3 region has the DNA TGTGCCAGCAGCTTCTTAGCGGGAGTAATTACGGATACGCAGTATTTT. It translates to CASSFLAGVITDTQYF.

This clonotype was seen more than once but under ten times. This sequence joins TRBV28 and TRBJ1-4; no clear D. The V end was cut by 2 bases, the J end by 6 bases, with 7 bases between. Germline V gives CDR1 MDHEN, CDR2 SYDVKM. The CDR3 extends over 13 amino acids. CDR3 in amino acids: CASSLATDEKLFF. DNA of the CDR3: TGTGCCAGCAGTTTAGCCACAGATGAAAAACTGTTTTTT.

In its sample, this clonotype was seen many times. Here the CDR3 DNA reads TGTGCCAGCAGTCAAGGACTACTCAATGAGCAGTTCTTC. Protein sequence: CASSQGLLNEQFF. The V call is TRBV6-1, the J call TRBJ2-1; TRBD2 is a possible D gene (6 bases). CDR3 length equals 13 residues. Germline V gene lookup returns CDR1 MNHNS and CDR2 SASEGT. Trimming shortened V by 5 bases and J by 6 bases, and 11 bases separated the two germline ends.

The chain has TRBV2 and TRBJ1-4; unclear D gene. V was cut by 2 bases and J by 10 bases, with 11 bases left in between. Germline-derived CDR1 and CDR2 are SNHLY and FYNNEI. This CDR3 has 13 amino acids. The CDR3 nucleotides read TGTGCCAGCAGTGAACCGGTCGTGGGAAAACTGTTTTTT. Protein product: CASSEPVVGKLFF.

Comments on this clonotype: Since a much larger clone is just one base distant, this may be a read error. This CDR3 is CASRLPGATHEQYF. The CDR3 bases are TGTGCCAGCAGGTTACCAGGGGCGACTCACGAGCAGTACTTC. This chain connects TRBV12-3 or TRBV12-4 to TRBJ2-7; tentative D call: TRBD1 (6 bases). V lost 6 bases and J lost 5, with 17 bases in between. The CDR3 totals 14 residues.

This clonotype was observed a few times. The genes are TRBV6-6 and TRBJ2-1; D is uncertain. Per the germline V gene, CDR1 is MNHNY and CDR2 is SVGAGI (reference sequence). V was trimmed by 0 bases and J by 5 bases, leaving 11 bases between them. The CDR3 has 15 residues. CDR3 sequence reads: CASSYSKGGDNEQFF. Written as DNA, the CDR3 is TGTGCCAGCAGTTACTCGAAAGGCGGCGACAATGAGCAGTTCTTC.

This chain connects TRBV7-3 to TRBJ1-2; D might be TRBD1 (6 bases). CDR1 is SGHTA and CDR2 is FQGTGA in the germline V gene. This CDR3 spans 13 amino acids. V lost 5 bases, J lost 3 bases, and 10 bases lay in between. CDR3 bases: TGTGCCAGCAGCGCGGACAGTGACTATGGCTACACCTTC. The encoded protein is CASSADSDYGYTF.

V is TRBV5-1 and J is TRBJ2-7, with 7 bases lining up with TRBD2. CDR1 and CDR2 from the germline V gene are SGHRS and YFSETQ. V dropped 4 bases and J dropped 4; count of bases not matched to a gene: 11. The CDR3 loop spans 15 amino acids. CDR3 amino acids: CASSKGMPGGYEQYF. The CDR3 DNA is TGCGCCAGCAGCAAGGGGATGCCGGGAGGTTACGAGCAGTACTTC.

This clonotype has a handful of counts. This chain's CDR3 is CASNYGGLDYGYTF. The CDR3 DNA sequence: TGTGCCAGCAACTACGGGGGGCTAGACTATGGCTACACCTTC. The rearrangement joins TRBV7-9 to TRBJ1-2; D is perhaps TRBD1 (6 bases). The germline CDR1 and CDR2 sequences are SEHNR and FQNEAQ (reference sequence). Between the trimmed V and J ends, which lost 7 bases and 3 bases, there was a span of 15 bases. This CDR3 spans 14 amino acids.

The chain recombines TRBV7-9 with TRBJ2-7, with D tentatively TRBD1 (5 bases). Trimming cost V 5 bases and J 6 bases, with 17 bases left between them. The CDR3 loop spans 14 amino acids. Germline CDR1 SEHNR, CDR2 FQNEAQ (reference sequence). The CDR3 coding sequence is TGTGCCAGCAGCATTTCTGGGGCCCTCGGCGAGCAGTACTTC. The encoded protein is CASSISGALGEQYF.

The rearrangement links TRBV29-1 to TRBJ1-2, with D perhaps TRBD1 (6 bases). V gave up 4 bases and J gave up 8 bases, with 14 bases separating them. Germline V gene data show CDR1 as SQVTM and CDR2 as ANQGSEA. The CDR3 covers 12 residues. The CDR3 protein is CSVGGARLGYTF. DNA for the CDR3: TGCAGCGTTGGGGGGGCCCGCCTGGGCTACACCTTC.